The T cell receptor (beta chain) under discussion was sequenced for a study of blood T cell repertoires in COVID-19. Looked up from germline, CDR1 is SGHRS and CDR2 is YFSETQ. The CDR3 runs 14 residues. V lost 3 bases and J 2 bases, leaving 8 bases between the germline ends. TCRdb keeps only in-frame clones here, not all; method: immunoSEQ multiplex PCR. The sample has a few hundred thousand clones, 70% to 85% seen once. This clone appeared a few times. This receptor was taken from a woman in her sixties who had recovered from COVID-19. The chain joins TRBV5-1 to TRBJ2-2; the D is unclear. Sequencing was performed on PBMCs or T cells enriched from blood (not recorded which). In DNA form, the CDR3 reads TGCGCCAGCAGCTGGGCCATAAACACCGGGGAGCTGTTTTTT. It specifies CASSWAINTGELFF.